What follows are 13 T cell receptor beta chains derived from one specimen sequenced in a study of Ad26.COV2.S vaccination and SARS-CoV-2 variants (dated by TCRdb to about 2021). The receptor library was made with the immunoSEQ multiplex PCR assay. TCRdb obtained this table from immuneACCESS and retained in-frame rearrangements with V and J assigned. These tables miss some clones; where compared with another copy, unresolved V genes account for less than half of the shortfall, and the remainder is unexplained. For this sample the table gives around 250,000 clones, of which 87% were detected only once. The ten largest clones represent roughly 3% of the sample. What this sample's treatment or condition label stands for: 15 to 20 received Ad26.COV2.S at low or high dose, single or two shots; several received placebo; per-sample allocation not given. For vaccine and placebo recipients, the sequenced repertoires came from samples collected on day 63 after the first injection.

The material was peripheral blood, obtained in a trial of Ad26.COV2.S vaccine versus placebo. These receptors were taken from a person between 18 and 60 years old who received the Ad26.COV2.S COVID-19 vaccine or a placebo.

The V and J genes are TRBV3-1 (or the pseudogene TRBV3-2) and TRBJ1-2; D unclear. V was cut by 3 bases and J by 7 bases, with 12 bases left in between. Germline CDR1 LGHDT, CDR2 YNNKEL (reference sequence). The CDR3 sequence is 13 residues long. The CDR3 bases are TGTGCCAGCAGCCAGGGGAGGACGGCTGGCTACACCTTC. Amino acids: CASSQGRTAGYTF.

The J gene is TRBJ2-3, the V gene TRBV7-9; the D is unclear. Germline V gene data show CDR1 as SEHNR and CDR2 as FQNEAQ (reference sequence). Deletions cut 4 bases from V and 6 bases from J, with 8 bases between. The CDR3 spans 12 residues. The CDR3 DNA reads as TGTGCCAGCAGCTCGATAGAGGATACGCAGTATTTT. It codes for CASSSIEDTQYF.

The chain links TRBV9 to TRBJ2-2; D ambiguous. Trimming removed 0 bases at V and 7 bases at J, with 10 bases between. Germline assignment: CDR1 SGDLS and CDR2 YYNGEE. The CDR3 length is 14 residues. CDR3 sequence: CASSVDVRDGELFF. The CDR3 region has the DNA TGTGCCAGCAGCGTAGATGTCCGAGACGGGGAGCTGTTTTTT.

The gene calls are TRBV30 and TRBJ1-2; 8 nucleotides line up with TRBD1. V trimming: 1 base; J trimming: 1 base; junction bases outside the gene matches: 5. Germline V gives CDR1 GTSNPN, CDR2 SVGIG (reference sequence). This CDR3 is built from 15 residues. The CDR3 nucleotides are TGTGCCTGGAGTGGACAGGGGCCCTTTAACTATGGCTACACCTTC. It yields the protein CAWSGQGPFNYGYTF.

The J gene is TRBJ1-2, the V gene TRBV4-1; 11 positions match TRBD1. The CDR3 spans 15 residues. The germline V gene encodes CDR1 MGHRA and CDR2 YSYEKL. Trimming removed 0 bases from V and 4 bases from J; junction bases left unmatched: 1. The CDR3: CASSQDGQGAYGYTF. CDR3 nucleotides: TGCGCCAGCAGCCAAGATGGACAGGGGGCCTATGGCTACACCTTC.

The chain carries TRBV5-5 and TRBJ1-1; D gene unclear. The germline V gene encodes CDR1 SGHKS and CDR2 YYEKEE (reference sequence). The CDR3 extends over 14 amino acids. V lost 0 bases, J lost 1 base, and 7 bases lay in between. CDR3 in amino acids: CASSLVSTNTEAFF. The CDR3 DNA reads as TGTGCCAGCAGCTTGGTTAGTACGAACACTGAAGCTTTCTTT.

J is TRBJ2-7 and V is TRBV6-2 or TRBV6-3, with unresolved D. The germline CDR1 and CDR2 sequences are MNHEY and SVGEGT. V was pared by 4 bases and J by 3 bases, with 19 bases between. The CDR3 runs to 16 residues. The CDR3 loop is CASSFIGWQVLYEQYF. DNA of the CDR3: TGTGCCAGCAGTTTTATAGGTTGGCAGGTCCTCTACGAGCAGTACTTC.

This chain uses TRBV4-1 with TRBJ2-2, with 13 bases matching TRBD2. The length of the CDR3 is 17 residues. The germline V gene encodes CDR1 MGHRA and CDR2 YSYEKL. Unmatched junction bases numbered 7, after V lost 2 bases and J lost 7 bases. In nucleotides, the CDR3 is TGCGCCAGCAGCCAACCCCGGACTAGCGGGGGAGTCGGGGAGCTGTTTTTT. This gives the protein CASSQPRTSGGVGELFF.

This clone was counted once. The chain uses TRBV5-1 and TRBJ1-2, with D perhaps TRBD1 (5 bases). V lost 0 bases and J lost 0, with 15 bases in between. This CDR3 is 17 amino acids long. Germline V CDR1 and CDR2: SGHRS, YFSETQ. The CDR3 DNA is TGCGCCAGCAGCTTGGGGGCAAACAGGTTCACTAACTATGGCTACACCTTC. This encodes CASSLGANRFTNYGYTF.

The chain recombines TRBV9 with TRBJ2-3; D might be TRBD2 (5 bases). The CDR3 consists of 13 residues. The V and J ends lost 7 bases and 3 bases respectively, with 12 bases between them. Per germline, CDR1 SGDLS and CDR2 YYNGEE. CDR3 DNA sequence: TGTGCCAGCGGATTCGGGGTGACAGATACGCAGTATTTT. It is translated as CASGFGVTDTQYF.

The rearrangement links TRBV19 to TRBJ2-7; 7 bases match TRBD1. The V gene's germline CDR1 is LNHDA and CDR2 SQIVND (reference sequence). CDR3 size: 16 residues. V was pared by 1 base and J by 3 bases, with 9 bases of the junction left unmatched. Here the CDR3 reads CASSIVQGDPLYEQYV. The CDR3 DNA follows: TGTGCCAGTAGTATAGTTCAGGGGGACCCTCTCTACGAGCAGTACGTC.

The chain carries TRBV5-5 and TRBJ2-5, with D unresolved. This CDR3 has 15 residues. CDR1 and CDR2 from the germline V gene are SGHKS and YYEKEE (reference sequence). V dropped 2 bases and J dropped 5 bases, with 16 bases sitting between them. CDR3 nucleotide sequence: TGTGCCAGCAGCTTAGAGGACCGCCGATTGGAGACCCAGTACTTC. Its protein product is CASSLEDRRLETQYF.

The chain is built from TRBV5-6 and TRBJ1-1; D gene ambiguous. The germline CDR1 and CDR2 sequences are SGHDT and YYEEEE. Trimming removed 3 bases at V and 7 bases at J, with 16 bases between. CDR3 length equals 14 residues. This chain's CDR3 is CASSYDIHGDEAFF. The DNA of the CDR3 is TGTGCCAGCAGCTACGACATCCACGGCGATGAAGCTTTCTTT.